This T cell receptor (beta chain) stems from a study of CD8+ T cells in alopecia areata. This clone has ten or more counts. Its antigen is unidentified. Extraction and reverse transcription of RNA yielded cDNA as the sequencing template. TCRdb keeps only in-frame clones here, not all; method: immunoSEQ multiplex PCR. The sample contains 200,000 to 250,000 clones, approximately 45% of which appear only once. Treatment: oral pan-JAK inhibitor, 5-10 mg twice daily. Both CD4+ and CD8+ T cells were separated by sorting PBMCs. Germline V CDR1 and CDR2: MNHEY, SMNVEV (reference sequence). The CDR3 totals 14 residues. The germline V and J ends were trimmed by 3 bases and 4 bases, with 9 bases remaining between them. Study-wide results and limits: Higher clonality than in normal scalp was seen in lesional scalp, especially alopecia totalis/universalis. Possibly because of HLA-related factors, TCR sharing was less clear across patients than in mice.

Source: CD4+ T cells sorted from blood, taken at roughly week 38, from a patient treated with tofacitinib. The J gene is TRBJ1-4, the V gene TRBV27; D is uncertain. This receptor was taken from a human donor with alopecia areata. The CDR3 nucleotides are TGTGCCAGCAGTTTCCGGATAGATAATGAAAAACTGTTTTTT. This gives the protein CASSFRIDNEKLFF.